These 11 T cell receptor beta chains originate from one sample sequenced in a study of CD8 T cells in ankylosing spondylitis. TCRdb re-derived calls from the 5' RACE reads in MiXCR, one entry per CDR3 protein. The data show about 140,000 distinct CDR3 sequences, with about a third seen just once and 6% held by the top ten. Sequenced input: synovial fluid, either unsorted or a sorted T cell fraction (not recorded which). The receptors were gathered from a male donor with ankylosing spondylitis.

The chain recombines TRBV20-1 with TRBJ2-1; a possible D gene is TRBD2 (6 bases). Germline lookup yields CDR1 DFQATT and CDR2 SNEGSKA (reference sequence). V shed 5 bases and J shed 4 bases, with 18 bases lying between them. CDR3 length: 15 amino acids. In DNA, the CDR3 is TGCAGTGCTGACGTGGGGGGTAAGAAATACAATGAGCAGTTCTTC. Protein product: CSADVGGKKYNEQFF.

The CDR3 protein is CASSLGQGLANYGYTF. In nucleotides, the CDR3 is TGTGCCAGCAGTTTGGGACAGGGTCTTGCTAACTATGGCTACACCTTC. The V call is TRBV12-3 or TRBV12-4, the J call TRBJ1-2; 9 bases align to TRBD1. J was trimmed by 0 bases and V by 3 bases; bases with no gene match: 5. The CDR3 extends over 16 amino acids.

The gene calls are TRBV30 and TRBJ2-7, with 10 nucleotides matching TRBD2. This CDR3 comprises 14 residues. Unmatched junction bases numbered 3, after V lost 4 bases and J lost 0 bases. The germline CDR1 and CDR2 sequences are GTSNPN and SVGIG (reference sequence). The CDR3 bases are TGTGCCTGGAAACTAGCGGGGATCTCCTACGAGCAGTACTTC. This gives the protein CAWKLAGISYEQYF.

This clonotype was detected once. The chain couples TRBV7-2 to TRBJ2-1; 9 bases match TRBD2. Germline CDR1 SGHTA, CDR2 FQGNSA. Losses at the gene ends were 5 bases for V and 6 bases for J; bases not matched to a gene: 14. CDR3 length: 17 amino acids. The CDR3 spells CASSPGGGSGRRNEQFF. The DNA of the CDR3 is TGTGCCAGCAGCCCCGGTGGCGGCAGCGGGAGGCGCAATGAGCAGTTCTTC.

The V call is TRBV12-3 or TRBV12-4, the J call TRBJ2-1; D perhaps matches TRBD1 (6 bases). The CDR3 is 16 amino acids. V lost 4 bases and J 0 bases, leaving 13 bases between the germline ends. The CDR3 protein is CASSSLGARSYNEQFF. The CDR3 DNA sequence: TGTGCCAGCAGTTCCCTGGGGGCTCGCTCCTACAATGAGCAGTTCTTC.

This clonotype has more than one count but fewer than ten. V gene TRBV28 combines with J gene TRBJ2-7; 9 positions agree with TRBD1. The CDR3 contains 17 residues. J lost 5 bases, V lost 3 bases, and 14 bases had no gene match. CDR1 and CDR2 (germline): MDHEN, SYDVKM. The CDR3 protein is CASSFPLEDRGENEQYF. The CDR3 DNA reads as TGTGCCAGCAGTTTCCCTCTTGAGGACAGGGGAGAGAACGAGCAGTACTTC.

This clonotype was seen more than once but under ten times. The rearrangement links TRBV7-9 to TRBJ2-1, with D tentatively TRBD2 (5 bases). The CDR3 contains 16 residues. The V end lost 4 bases, the J end lost 9 bases, and 22 bases lay between the germline ends. Germline CDR1 and CDR2: SEHNR and FQNEAQ (reference sequence). The CDR3 region is CASSSTGSRWASEQFF. The CDR3 DNA sequence: TGTGCCAGCAGCTCGACTGGGAGTCGTTGGGCCTCTGAGCAGTTCTTC.

This chain joins TRBV27 and TRBJ2-5, with TRBD2 identical over 12 bases. The V gene end was trimmed by 5 bases and the J gene end by 2 bases; junction bases not matched to a gene: 3. In germline, CDR1 is MNHEY, CDR2 SMNVEV (reference sequence). The CDR3 is 15 amino acids. CDR3 in DNA: TGTGCCAGCAGTCGGACTAGCGGGACTCAAGAGACCCAGTACTTC. It yields the protein CASSRTSGTQETQYF.

V gene TRBV6-5 combines with J gene TRBJ2-1, with 8 bases identical to TRBD2. CDR3 length: 12 amino acids. Germline V lookup: CDR1 MNHEY, CDR2 SVGAGI. The V and J ends lost 6 bases and 12 bases, in that order; junction bases with no gene match: 7. DNA for the CDR3: TGTGCCAGCAGGCGGGGACTAGGCGTGCAGTTCTTC. Its translation is CASRRGLGVQFF.

This clonotype was counted many times. This chain uses TRBV20-1 with TRBJ1-5, with a tentative D call TRBD1 (5 bases). Trimming pared 6 bases from V and 2 bases from J, leaving 17 bases between. The CDR3 is made up of 15 amino acids. Germline CDR1 reads DFQATT; CDR2 reads SNEGSKA (reference sequence). CDR3 nucleotide sequence: TGCAGTGCCTTCCAGAGGGGAAGGGGCAATCAGCCCCAGCATTTT. Its protein product is CSAFQRGRGNQPQHF.

This sequence joins TRBV5-6 and TRBJ2-1; 12 bases line up with TRBD1. After removal of 3 bases from V and 4 bases from J, the junction contained 2 bases not matched to a gene. This CDR3 is built from 15 residues. The germline V gene has CDR1 SGHDT and CDR2 YYEEEE. The CDR3 DNA reads TGTGCCAGCAGCTGGGGACAGGGGGCTTACAATGAGCAGTTCTTC. Residues: CASSWGQGAYNEQFF.